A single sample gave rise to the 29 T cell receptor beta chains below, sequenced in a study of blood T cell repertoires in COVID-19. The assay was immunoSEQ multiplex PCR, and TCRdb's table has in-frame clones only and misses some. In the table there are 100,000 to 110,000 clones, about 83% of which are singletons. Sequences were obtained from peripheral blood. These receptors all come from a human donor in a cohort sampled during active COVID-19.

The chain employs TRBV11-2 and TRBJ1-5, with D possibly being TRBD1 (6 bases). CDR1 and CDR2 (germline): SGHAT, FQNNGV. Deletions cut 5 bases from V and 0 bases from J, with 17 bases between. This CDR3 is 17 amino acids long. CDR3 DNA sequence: TGTGCCAGCAGCCGGGACAACAATCCGAATAGCAATCAGCCCCAGCATTTT. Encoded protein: CASSRDNNPNSNQPQHF.

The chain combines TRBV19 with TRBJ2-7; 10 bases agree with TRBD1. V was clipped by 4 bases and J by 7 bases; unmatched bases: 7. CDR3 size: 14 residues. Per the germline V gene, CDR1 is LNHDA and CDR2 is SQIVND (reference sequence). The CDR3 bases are TGTGCCAGTAGTACCGGGACAGGGGTGAAGGAGCAGTACTTC. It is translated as CASSTGTGVKEQYF.

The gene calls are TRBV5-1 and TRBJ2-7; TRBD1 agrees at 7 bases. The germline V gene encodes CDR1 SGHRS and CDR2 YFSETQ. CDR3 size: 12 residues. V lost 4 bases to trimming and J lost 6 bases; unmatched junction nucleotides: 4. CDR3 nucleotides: TGCGCCAGCAGCCTCCAGGGGGTCGAGCAGTACTTC. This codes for CASSLQGVEQYF.

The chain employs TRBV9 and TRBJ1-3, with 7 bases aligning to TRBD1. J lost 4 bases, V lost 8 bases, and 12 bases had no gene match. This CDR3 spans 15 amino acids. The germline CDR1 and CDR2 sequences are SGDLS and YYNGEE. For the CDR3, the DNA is TGTGCCAGTTCATACCCTGGGACAGCCGGAAACACCATATATTTT. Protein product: CASSYPGTAGNTIYF.

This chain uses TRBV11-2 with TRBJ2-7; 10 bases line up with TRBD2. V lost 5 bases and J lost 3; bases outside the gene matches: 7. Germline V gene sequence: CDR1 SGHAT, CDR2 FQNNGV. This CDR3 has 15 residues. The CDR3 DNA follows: TGTGCCAGCAGCGACCGGGGACTAGCGATCTACGAGCAGTACTTC. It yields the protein CASSDRGLAIYEQYF.

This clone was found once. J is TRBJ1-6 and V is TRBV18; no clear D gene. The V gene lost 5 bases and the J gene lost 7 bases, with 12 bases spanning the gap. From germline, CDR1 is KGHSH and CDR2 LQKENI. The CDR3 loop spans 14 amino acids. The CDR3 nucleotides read TGTGCCAGCTCATCAACAGCCGCAAATTCACCCCTCCACTTT. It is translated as CASSSTAANSPLHF.

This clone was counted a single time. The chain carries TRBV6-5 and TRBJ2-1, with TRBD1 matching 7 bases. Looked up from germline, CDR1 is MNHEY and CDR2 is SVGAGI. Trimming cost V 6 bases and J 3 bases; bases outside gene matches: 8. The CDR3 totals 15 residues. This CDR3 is CASSLNRDSYNEQFF. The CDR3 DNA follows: TGTGCCAGCAGCCTGAACCGGGACAGCTACAATGAGCAGTTCTTC.

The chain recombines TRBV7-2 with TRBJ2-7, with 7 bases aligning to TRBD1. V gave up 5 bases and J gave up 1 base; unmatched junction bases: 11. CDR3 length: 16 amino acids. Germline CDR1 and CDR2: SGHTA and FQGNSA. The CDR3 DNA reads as TGTGCCAGCAGCCGCGCCACAGGGGTCCTATCCTACGAGCAGTACTTC. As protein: CASSRATGVLSYEQYF.

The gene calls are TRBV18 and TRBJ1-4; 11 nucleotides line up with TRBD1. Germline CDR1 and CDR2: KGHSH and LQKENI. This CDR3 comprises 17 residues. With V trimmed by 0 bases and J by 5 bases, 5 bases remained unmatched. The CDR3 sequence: CASSPPRTGGTNEKLFF. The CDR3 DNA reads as TGTGCCAGCTCACCACCGCGGACAGGGGGCACGAATGAAAAACTGTTTTTT.

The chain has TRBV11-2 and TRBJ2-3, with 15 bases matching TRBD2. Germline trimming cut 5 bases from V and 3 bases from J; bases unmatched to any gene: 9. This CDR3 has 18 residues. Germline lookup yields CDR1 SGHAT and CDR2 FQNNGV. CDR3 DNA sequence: TGTGCCAGCAGCCTCGGACTAGCGGGGGGGCCTAGGACAGATACGCAGTATTTT. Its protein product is CASSLGLAGGPRTDTQYF.

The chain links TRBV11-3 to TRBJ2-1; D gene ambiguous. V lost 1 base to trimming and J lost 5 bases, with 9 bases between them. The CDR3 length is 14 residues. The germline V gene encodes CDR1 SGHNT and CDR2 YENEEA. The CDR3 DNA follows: TGTGCCAGCAGCTTAGGTCCTGCGGACAATGAGCAGTTCTTC. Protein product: CASSLGPADNEQFF. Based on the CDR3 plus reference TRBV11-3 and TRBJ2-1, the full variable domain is EAGVVQSPRYKIIEKKQPVAFWCNPISGHNTLYWYLQNLGQGPELLIRYENEEAVDDSQLPKDRFSAERLKGVDSTLKIQPAELGDSAVYLCASSLGPADNEQFFGPGTRLTVL.

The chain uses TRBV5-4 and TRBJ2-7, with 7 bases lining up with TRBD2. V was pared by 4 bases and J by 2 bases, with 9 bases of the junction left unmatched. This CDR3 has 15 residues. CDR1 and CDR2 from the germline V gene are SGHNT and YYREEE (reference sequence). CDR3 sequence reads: CASSTGLDLTYEQYF. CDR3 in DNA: TGTGCCAGCAGCACTGGACTAGATCTTACCTACGAGCAGTACTTC.

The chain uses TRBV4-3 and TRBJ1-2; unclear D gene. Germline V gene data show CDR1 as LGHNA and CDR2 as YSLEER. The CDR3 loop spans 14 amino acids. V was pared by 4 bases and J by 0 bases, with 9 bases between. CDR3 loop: CASSPLGANYGYTF. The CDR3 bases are TGCGCCAGCAGCCCGCTGGGAGCTAACTATGGCTACACCTTC.

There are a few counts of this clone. The CDR3 here is CANAADQGPTLGNTIYF. In DNA, the CDR3 is TGTGCCAACGCAGCCGATCAGGGGCCCACGTTGGGAAACACCATATATTTT. This chain links TRBV10-3 with TRBJ1-3, with a possible D match to TRBD1 (6 bases). The ends were cut back, 10 bases at V and 4 bases at J, with 26 bases in the middle. The CDR3 loop spans 17 amino acids. The germline V gene has CDR1 ENHRY and CDR2 SYGVKD.

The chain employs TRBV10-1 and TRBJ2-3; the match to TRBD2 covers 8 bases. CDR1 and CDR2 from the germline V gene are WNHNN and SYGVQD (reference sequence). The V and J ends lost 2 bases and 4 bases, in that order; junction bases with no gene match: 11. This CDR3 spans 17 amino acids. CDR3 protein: CASSERRSGVIPDTQYF. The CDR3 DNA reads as TGCGCCAGCAGTGAGCGGCGTAGCGGGGTGATCCCAGATACGCAGTATTTT.

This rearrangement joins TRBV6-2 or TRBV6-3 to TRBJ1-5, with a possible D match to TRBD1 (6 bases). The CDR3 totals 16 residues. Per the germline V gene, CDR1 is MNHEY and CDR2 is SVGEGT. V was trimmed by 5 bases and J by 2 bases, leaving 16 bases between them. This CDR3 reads CASSKPTGGGNQPQHF. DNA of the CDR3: TGTGCCAGCAGTAAACCGACAGGAGGAGGCAATCAGCCCCAGCATTTT.

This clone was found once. The CDR3 nucleotides read TGTGCCAGCTCACCAGCGGGACGACCAGAGACCCAGTACTTC. This gives the protein CASSPAGRPETQYF. V usage is TRBV18 and J usage is TRBJ2-5; perhaps TRBD2 as D (6 bases). CDR3 size: 14 residues. The germline gives CDR1 KGHSH, CDR2 LQKENI. Trimming cost V 2 bases and J 4 bases, with 11 bases left between them.

CDR3 sequence: CASSSIGQGASEKLFF. For the CDR3, the DNA is TGTGCCAGTAGTAGTATCGGACAGGGGGCGAGCGAAAAACTGTTTTTT. This chain links TRBV19 with TRBJ1-4; 11 bases are shared with TRBD1. CDR1 is LNHDA, CDR2 SQIVND, per germline (reference sequence). J lost 8 bases, V lost 4 bases, and 9 bases had no gene match. CDR3 length: 16 residues.

CDR3 sequence reads: CASTPLGGSYNEQFF. The CDR3 DNA reads as TGTGCCAGTACTCCTTTGGGGGGTTCCTACAATGAGCAGTTCTTC. J is TRBJ2-1 and V is TRBV19; a possible D gene is TRBD2 (6 bases). Germline assignment: CDR1 LNHDA and CDR2 SQIVND (reference sequence). V lost 7 bases and J 1 base, leaving 14 bases between the germline ends. The CDR3 contains 15 residues.

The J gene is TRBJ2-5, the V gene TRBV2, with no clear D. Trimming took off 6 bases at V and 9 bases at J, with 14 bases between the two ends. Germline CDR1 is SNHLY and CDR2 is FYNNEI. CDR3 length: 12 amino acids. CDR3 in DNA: TGTGCCAGCAGCTTAGACCCTCAGGCCCAGTACTTC. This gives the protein CASSLDPQAQYF.

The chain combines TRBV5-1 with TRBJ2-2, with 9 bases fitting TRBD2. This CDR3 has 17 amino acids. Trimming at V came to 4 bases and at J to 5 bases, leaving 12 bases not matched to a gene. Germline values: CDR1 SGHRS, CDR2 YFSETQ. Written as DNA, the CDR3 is TGCGCCAGCAGCACCCGGCTAGCGGGGTCGGGGACCGGGGAGCTGTTTTTT. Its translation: CASSTRLAGSGTGELFF.

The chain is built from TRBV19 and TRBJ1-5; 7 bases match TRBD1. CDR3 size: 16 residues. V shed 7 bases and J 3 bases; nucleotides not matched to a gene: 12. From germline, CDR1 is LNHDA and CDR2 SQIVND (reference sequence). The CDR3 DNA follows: TGTGCCAGTACTAGGACAGGTCAACCCTCCAATCAGCCCCAGCATTTT. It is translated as CASTRTGQPSNQPQHF.

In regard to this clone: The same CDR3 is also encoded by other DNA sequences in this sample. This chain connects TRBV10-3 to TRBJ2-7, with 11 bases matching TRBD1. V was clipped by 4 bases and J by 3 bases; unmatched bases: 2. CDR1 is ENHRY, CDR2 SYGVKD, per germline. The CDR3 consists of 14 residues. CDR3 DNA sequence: TGTGCCATCAGTGCGGGACAGGGGGTCTACGAGCAGTACTTC. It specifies CAISAGQGVYEQYF.

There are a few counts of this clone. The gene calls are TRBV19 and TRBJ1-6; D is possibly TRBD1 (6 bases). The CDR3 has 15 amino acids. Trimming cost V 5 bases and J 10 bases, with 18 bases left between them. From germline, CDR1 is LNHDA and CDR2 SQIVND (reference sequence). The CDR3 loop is CASSPGAFQGSPLHF. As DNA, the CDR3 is TGTGCCAGTAGTCCCGGGGCCTTTCAGGGGTCACCCCTCCACTTT. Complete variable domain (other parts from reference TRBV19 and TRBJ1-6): DGGITQSPKYLFRKEGQNVTLSCEQNLNHDAMYWYRQDPGQGLRLIYYSQIVNDFQKGDIAEGYSVSREKKESFPLTVTSAQKNPTAFYLCASSPGAFQGSPLHFGNGTRLTVT.

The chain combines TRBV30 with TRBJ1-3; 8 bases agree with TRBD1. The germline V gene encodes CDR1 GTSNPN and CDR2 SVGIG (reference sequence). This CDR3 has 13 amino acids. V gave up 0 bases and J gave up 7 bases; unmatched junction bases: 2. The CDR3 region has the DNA TGTGCCTGGAGTGTCCAGGGGGCGAACACCATATATTTT. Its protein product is CAWSVQGANTIYF.

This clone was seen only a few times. For the CDR3, the DNA is TGTGCTAGTGGTTTGGTGAGAGGGCCCAGGGCTTTCTTT. Translated, it gives CASGLVRGPRAFF. The chain combines TRBV12-5 with TRBJ1-1; D is undetermined. CDR3 size: 13 residues. Germline loops: CDR1 LGHNT, CDR2 FRNRAP. The V end lost 0 bases, the J end lost 11 bases, and 13 bases lay between the germline ends.

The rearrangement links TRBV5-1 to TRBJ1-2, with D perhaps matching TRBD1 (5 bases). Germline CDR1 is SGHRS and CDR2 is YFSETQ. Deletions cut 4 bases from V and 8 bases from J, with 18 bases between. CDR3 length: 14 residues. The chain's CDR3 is CASSRENGDFGYTF. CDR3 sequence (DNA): TGCGCCAGCAGCCGGGAGAATGGGGACTTCGGCTACACCTTC.

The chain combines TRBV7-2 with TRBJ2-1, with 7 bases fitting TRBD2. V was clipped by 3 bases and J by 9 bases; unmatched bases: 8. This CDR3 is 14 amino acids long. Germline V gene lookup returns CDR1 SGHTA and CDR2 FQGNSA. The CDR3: CASSLRTSSAEQFF. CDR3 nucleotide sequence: TGTGCCAGCAGCTTGAGGACTAGTTCCGCTGAGCAGTTCTTC.

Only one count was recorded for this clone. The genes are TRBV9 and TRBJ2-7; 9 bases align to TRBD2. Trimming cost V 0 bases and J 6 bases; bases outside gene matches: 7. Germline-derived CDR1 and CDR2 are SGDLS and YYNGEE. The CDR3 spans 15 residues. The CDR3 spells CASSVGAGGIFEQYF. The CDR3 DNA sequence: TGTGCCAGCAGCGTAGGCGCGGGGGGGATCTTCGAGCAGTACTTC.